The rows below give T cell receptor beta chains drawn from one sample of a study of T cell responses to AZD1222 COVID-19 vaccine. Libraries were prepared by immunoSEQ multiplex PCR; TCRdb keeps only in-frame clonotypes and omits some of them. The sample shows 90,000 to 100,000 clones, 65% to 85% of them seen only once. This sample comprised peripheral blood, obtained 28 days after the second AZD1222 dose. These receptors were obtained from an adult who received the AZD1222 COVID-19 vaccine. The conserved cysteine and the conserved F or W are not part of the CDR3 here. D genes are given only for firm matches.

CDR3 protein	D gene	V gene	J gene
ASSIYPGQETQY	.	TRBV19	TRBJ2-5
ASSQYDTEAF	.	TRBV7-9	TRBJ1-1
ASSRTEAYEQY	.	TRBV9	TRBJ2-7
AVGTEIYGGYT	.	TRBV10-3	TRBJ1-2
ASSRGQNYGYT	TRBD1	TRBV3-1/TRBV3-2	TRBJ1-2
ASSQDLGGIGSGNTIY	.	TRBV3-1/TRBV3-2	TRBJ1-3
ASGTLGVHEQF	.	TRBV28	TRBJ2-1
ASSLSRLNTEAF	.	TRBV7-9	TRBJ1-1
ASSLGSGRANEQF	TRBD2	TRBV5-8	TRBJ2-1
ASSLVGASAKNIQY	.	TRBV5-1	TRBJ2-4
ASSMQGVETQY	.	TRBV19	TRBJ2-5
ASSNRASGGNEQY	TRBD2	TRBV3-1/TRBV3-2	TRBJ2-7
ASSLGLLGTDTQY	.	TRBV7-2	TRBJ2-3
ASSLIRNEQY	.	TRBV27	TRBJ2-7
ASSQGSGSLGYT	.	TRBV4-3	TRBJ1-2
ASSQDLGQGNEKLF	.	TRBV4-3	TRBJ1-4
ASSGVDRGYGYT	TRBD1	TRBV5-4	TRBJ1-2
ASSGWAVSPTNEKLF	.	TRBV6-2/TRBV6-3	TRBJ1-4
ASSLIWGWSAGESSPLH	.	TRBV7-3	TRBJ1-6
ASSIGGGPRGRSYEQY	.	TRBV19	TRBJ2-7
ASSLAGLNNEQF	.	TRBV27	TRBJ2-1
ASSARETQY	.	TRBV2	TRBJ2-5
ASSLASGGYT	.	TRBV7-9	TRBJ1-2
ASRQLAGNEQF	TRBD2	TRBV12-3/TRBV12-4	TRBJ2-1
ASSLVAGRVGETQY	TRBD2	TRBV7-2	TRBJ2-5
ASSLMTNTEAF	.	TRBV12-3/TRBV12-4	TRBJ1-1
ASSQQRDTQY	.	TRBV3-1/TRBV3-2	TRBJ2-3
ASSPPKGELF	.	TRBV7-9	TRBJ1-4